This T cell receptor beta chain was profiled in a study of cytomegalovirus exposure and HLA in healthy donors. Researchers ran the PCR with 60 Vbeta and 13 Jbeta primers. Sequencing was performed with immunoSEQ multiplex PCR; in TCRdb, only in-frame clones are kept and a portion is missing. Its listing shows 45,000 to 70,000 clones. Of note for this clone: Antigen: not known.

Study outcomes and limitations: In a later analysis, productive TCRs from donors in an Asian-associated ancestry cluster reportedly carried fewer N-insertions than the cohort mean. Solely CMV serostatus was available to characterize immune exposure.

CDR3 size: 15 residues. The germline gives CDR1 SGDLS, CDR2 YYNGEE. J was trimmed by 4 bases and V by 4 bases; bases with no gene match: 10. The rearrangement joins TRBV9 to TRBJ1-1, with TRBD1 identical over 7 bases. Specimen: PBMCs. The TCR originated in a woman between 50 and 59 years old in good health and CMV-seropositive. CDR3 amino acids: CASSPQTGAATEAFF. For the CDR3, the DNA is TGTGCCAGCAGCCCCCAAACAGGGGCGGCCACTGAAGCTTTCTTT. Supplemented by reference TRBV9 and TRBJ1-1, the full variable domain reads DSGVTQTPKHLITATGQRVTLRCSPRSGDLSVYWYQQSLDQGLQFLIQYYNGEERAKGNILERFSAQQFPDLHSELNLSSLELGDSALYFCASSPQTGAATEAFFGQGTRLTVV.